Listed below are T cell receptor beta chains from one sample, sequenced in a study of blood T cell repertoires in COVID-19. TCRdb's copy holds only in-frame clones and misses some; the assay was immunoSEQ multiplex PCR. The profile covers 95,000 to 150,000 clones, with 85% to 90% appearing a single time and about a quarter taken by the ten largest. Input material: peripheral blood. The receptors stem from an elderly woman with acute or convalescent COVID-19. Each CDR3 is given with its conserved first and last residue. Each record gives: D gene, V gene, J gene, clone size, CDR3 protein, CDR3 DNA. D genes are given only for firm matches. Not every row has a clone size; where given, it reads once, few, many or a size class.

.	TRBV9	TRBJ2-3	.	CASSPNLDTQYF	TGTGCCAGCAGCCCAAACTTAGATACGCAGTATTTT
TRBD1	TRBV7-2	TRBJ1-1	.	CASSLQGGTEAFF	TGTGCCAGCAGCTTACAGGGGGGCACTGAAGCTTTCTTT
.	TRBV19	TRBJ1-6	.	CASSFSDGQHLHF	TGTGCCAGTAGTTTCTCCGACGGACAACACCTCCACTTT
.	TRBV27	TRBJ2-3	.	CASSQPGQPISTDTQYF	TGTGCCAGCAGTCAGCCGGGACAACCAATTAGCACAGATACGCAGTATTTT
.	TRBV19	TRBJ1-6	.	CASSMTPSSYNSPLHF	TGTGCCAGTAGTATGACACCGAGCTCCTATAATTCACCCCTCCACTTT
.	TRBV6-5	TRBJ1-1	.	CASSYRGSNTEAFF	TGTGCCAGCAGTTACAGGGGGTCGAACACTGAAGCTTTCTTT
TRBD1	TRBV4-3	TRBJ1-1	.	CASSQVGTVPANTEAFF	TGCGCCAGCAGCCAAGTCGGGACAGTCCCTGCTAACACTGAAGCTTTCTTT
.	TRBV27	TRBJ1-2	.	CASSSGQRVYGYTF	TGTGCCAGCAGTTCGGGACAACGTGTCTATGGCTACACCTTC
.	TRBV5-1	TRBJ1-1	.	CASSLDFPNTEAFF	TGCGCCAGCAGCTTGGACTTCCCGAACACTGAAGCTTTCTTT
.	TRBV2	TRBJ1-5	once	CASSADRPLLQPQHF	TGTGCCAGCTCCGCGGACAGACCCCTACTACAGCCCCAGCATTTT
.	TRBV7-2	TRBJ2-1	.	CASSSRALAIEQFF	TGTGCCAGCAGCTCCCGAGCCTTAGCGATTGAGCAGTTCTTC
.	TRBV6-5	TRBJ2-5	.	CASSYSVAEETQYF	TGTGCCAGCAGTTACTCAGTCGCAGAAGAGACCCAGTACTTC
TRBD2	TRBV7-3	TRBJ2-3	.	CASSRGGTQYF	TGTGCCAGCAGCCGGGGGGGGACGCAGTATTTT
.	TRBV5-1	TRBJ1-3	.	CASSRSGLDGNTIYF	TGCGCCAGCAGTAGGTCAGGGCTTGACGGAAACACCATATATTTT
TRBD1	TRBV6-5	TRBJ1-5	.	CAKTGGAGGGQPQHF	TGTGCCAAGACAGGGGGCGCCGGCGGGGGACAGCCCCAGCATTTT
.	TRBV4-3	TRBJ2-7	.	CASSQYGGAYEQYF	TGCGCCAGCAGCCAATACGGGGGTGCCTACGAGCAGTACTTC
TRBD1	TRBV3-1/TRBV3-2	TRBJ1-1	.	CASSRSTGTEAFF	TGTGCCAGCAGCCGCTCGACAGGGACTGAAGCTTTCTTT
.	TRBV6-2/TRBV6-3	TRBJ1-1	.	CASSYALWRRLVNTEAFF	TGTGCCAGCAGTTACGCCCTGTGGCGGCGGTTAGTGAACACTGAAGCTTTCTTT
.	TRBV9	TRBJ1-5	.	CASSAGEAQPQHF	TGTGCCAGCAGCGCCGGGGAGGCTCAGCCCCAGCATTTT
.	TRBV7-2	TRBJ1-4	.	CASSLRGMGEKLFF	TGTGCCAGCAGCTTAAGGGGAATGGGTGAAAAACTGTTTTTT
TRBD1	TRBV27	TRBJ1-2	.	CASSLGQGNSYGYTF	TGTGCCAGCAGTCTGGGACAGGGGAACTCGTATGGCTACACCTTC
.	TRBV11-2	TRBJ1-1	.	CASSYVRDTEAFF	TGTGCCAGCAGTTATGTCCGGGACACTGAAGCTTTCTTT
.	TRBV6-5	TRBJ1-4	.	CASSYVPDNEKLFF	TGTGCCAGCAGTTACGTACCAGATAATGAAAAACTGTTTTTT
.	TRBV27	TRBJ1-5	.	CASRASAGAWSNQPQHF	TGTGCCAGCCGCGCCTCGGCGGGGGCATGGAGCAATCAGCCCCAGCATTTT
TRBD1	TRBV2	TRBJ1-5	few	CASSGDRDQPQHF	TGTGCCAGCAGTGGGGACAGGGACCAGCCCCAGCATTTT
.	TRBV5-1	TRBJ1-2	.	CASSFETPNYGYTF	TGCGCCAGCAGCTTCGAGACTCCTAACTATGGCTACACCTTC
TRBD1	TRBV6-2/TRBV6-3	TRBJ1-5	.	CASSYYTGGNQPQHF	TGTGCCAGCAGTTACTATACAGGGGGAAATCAGCCCCAGCATTTT
TRBD1	TRBV28	TRBJ1-2	few	CASTVLGQGAGYTF	TGTGCCAGCACCGTTTTAGGACAGGGGGCAGGCTACACCTTC
.	TRBV19	TRBJ1-2	once	CATSPGQNYGYTF	TGTGCCACCTCGCCCGGACAAAACTATGGCTACACCTTC
.	TRBV2	TRBJ2-2	few	CASRGRQYTGELFF	TGTGCCAGCAGGGGGAGGCAGTACACCGGGGAGCTGTTTTTT
.	TRBV5-1	TRBJ1-2	.	CASSLVGVGSYTF	TGCGCCAGCAGCTTGGTAGGGGTTGGAAGCTACACCTTC
TRBD1	TRBV9	TRBJ1-4	.	CASSVAAGGIEKLFF	TGTGCCAGCAGCGTAGCTGCAGGGGGCATTGAAAAACTGTTTTTT
TRBD1	TRBV18	TRBJ1-4	.	CASSPYGTGEGKLFF	TGTGCCAGCTCACCATATGGGACAGGGGAAGGAAAACTGTTTTTT
.	TRBV3-1/TRBV3-2	TRBJ1-1	.	CASSQDALMNTEAFF	TGTGCCAGCAGCCAAGACGCACTGATGAACACTGAAGCTTTCTTT
.	TRBV6-5	TRBJ2-7	.	CASRRQVGEQYF	TGTGCCAGCAGACGACAGGTAGGGGAGCAGTACTTC
.	TRBV14	TRBJ1-2	.	CASSQEQRGKYGYTF	TGTGCCAGCAGCCAAGAACAGAGGGGGAAGTATGGCTACACCTTC
.	TRBV19	TRBJ2-3	.	CASRVYPSTDTQYF	TGTGCCAGTAGAGTCTACCCTAGCACAGATACGCAGTATTTT
.	TRBV5-1	TRBJ2-7	.	CASSFSGNQGEQYF	TGCGCCAGCAGCTTCTCAGGAAATCAGGGAGAGCAGTACTTC
.	TRBV5-1	TRBJ1-5	.	CASSQTGGGNQPQHF	TGCGCCAGCAGCCAAACCGGGGGGGGCAATCAGCCCCAGCATTTT
.	TRBV14	TRBJ1-3	once	CASSPLSSLSGNTIYF	TGTGCCAGCAGCCCCCTGAGTAGTCTCTCTGGAAACACCATATATTTT
.	TRBV5-1	TRBJ1-1	few	CASSRATGRAFF	TGCGCCAGCAGCAGAGCGACAGGACGGGCTTTCTTT
.	TRBV4-1	TRBJ1-2	.	CASSQDQGNYGYTF	TGCGCCAGCAGCCAAGACCAGGGGAACTATGGCTACACCTTC
.	TRBV6-5	TRBJ2-5	.	CASSYSSRRQETQYF	TGTGCCAGCAGTTACTCGAGTAGGAGGCAAGAGACCCAGTACTTC
TRBD2	TRBV6-5	TRBJ2-4	.	CASSQSGGKNIQYF	TGTGCCAGCAGCCAATCGGGAGGCAAAAACATTCAGTACTTC
.	TRBV7-7	TRBJ2-1	.	CASSLGWQSHNEQFF	TGTGCCAGCAGCTTAGGTTGGCAGTCCCACAATGAGCAGTTCTTC